This is a list of T cell receptor beta chains from one sample in a study of tumor and adjacent non-tumor tissue in lung cancer. One entry per CDR3 protein results from TCRdb running MiXCR on the multiplex PCR reads. In the table there are 100,000 or so distinct CDR3 sequences, 80% of which are singletons. Sequenced input: distant non-tumor lung tissue. These receptors all come from a man aged 55 to 69 with small cell lung cancer. Each CDR3 is given with its conserved first and last residue. A D gene is named only where the DNA matches it firmly. Rows may omit the clone size; those that give it use once, few, many or a size class.

abundance	v_gene	j_gene	d_gene	CDR3nt	CDR3aa
.	TRBV6-2/TRBV6-3	TRBJ2-1	TRBD2	TGTGCCAGCAGTTACACTGGAAGTGGGAGGGCCGTAAATGAGCAGTTCTTC	CASSYTGSGRAVNEQFF
.	TRBV5-6	TRBJ1-5	.	TGTGTCAGCAGCTTGGTGGATCATCCCCAGCATTTT	CVSSLVDHPQHF
.	TRBV11-2	TRBJ2-7	TRBD2	TGTGCAAGCAGCTTACACTCCAGCGGGAGACTTAGCGAGCAGTACTTC	CASSLHSSGRLSEQYF
.	TRBV4-1	TRBJ2-2	.	TGCGCCAGCAGCCAATACGACGGAAACGCCGGGGAGCTGTTTTTT	CASSQYDGNAGELFF
.	TRBV5-1	TRBJ2-3	.	TGCGCCAGCAGTAGGGTATCGGATACGCAGTATTTT	CASSRVSDTQYF
.	TRBV6-4	TRBJ2-3	.	TGCGCCAGCAGCCCCGGGGAGAATACAGATACGCAGTATTTT	CASSPGENTDTQYF
.	TRBV10-3	TRBJ2-1	TRBD1	TGTGCCATCAGCGAACACTCCGGGACAGGGTTCAATGAAGAGTTCTTC	CAISEHSGTGFNEEFF
.	TRBV20-1	TRBJ1-6	TRBD1	TGCAGTGCTAGAGCCATAGGGACAGGGGACTATAGTTCACCCCTCCATTTT	CSARAIGTGDYSSPLHF
once	TRBV11-3	TRBJ2-1	.	TGTGCCAGCAGCTCTATGGGTAGGGGGGTGTCCTACAATGAGCAGTTCTTC	CASSSMGRGVSYNEQFF
medium-sized	TRBV29-1	TRBJ2-1	TRBD2	TGCAGCGTCCGGACTAGCGGGGGTAATACGGGTGAGCAGTTCTTC	CSVRTSGGNTGEQFF
.	TRBV11-1	TRBJ2-3	TRBD2	TGTGCCAGTAGCCTACGGACTAGCGGCATAGATACGCAGTATTTT	CASSLRTSGIDTQYF
.	TRBV20-1	TRBJ2-6	.	TGCAGTGCTAGAGATCAGGAGGAAGTTGGGGCCAACGTCCTGACTTTC	CSARDQEEVGANVLTF
.	TRBV4-2	TRBJ2-2	.	TGTGCCAGCAGCCAAGATCTCAGGGAGAAGACCGGGGAGTTGTTTTTT	CASSQDLREKTGELFF
.	TRBV4-1	TRBJ1-5	.	TGCGCCAGCAGCCAGACTCACGGAATAGCAGGGCCCCAGCATTTT	CASSQTHGIAGPQHF
many	TRBV5-1	TRBJ2-1	.	TGCGCCAGCAGCTTGAGGGGACAGGCTATATCTAGCGGAGGCGGAGGCAATGAGCAGTTCTTC	CASSLRGQAISSGGGGNEQFF
.	TRBV10-3	TRBJ2-1	TRBD2	TGTGCCATCAGGAGCGGGAGGGATGAGCAGTTCTTC	CAIRSGRDEQFF
.	TRBV7-2	TRBJ2-1	.	TGTACCAGCAGTCCTCCCTCGAACGAGCAGTTCTTC	CTSSPPSNEQFF
.	TRBV5-1	TRBJ2-1	.	TGCGCCAGAAGCTTGGCCGGACTTCAATACAATGAGCAGTTCTTC	CARSLAGLQYNEQFF
.	TRBV12-3/TRBV12-4	TRBJ2-2	TRBD2	TGTACCAGCAGTTTTTGGGGGGGGTCAAACACCGGGGAGCTGTTTTTT	CTSSFWGGSNTGELFF
.	TRBV4-2	TRBJ2-2	.	TGCGCCAGCAGTCAAGGTCTGAGGGCCAACACCGGGGAGCTGTTCTTT	CASSQGLRANTGELFF
.	TRBV5-6	TRBJ2-1	.	TGTGCCAGCAGCTTGGAACTATATGATAACAATGAGCAGTTCTTC	CASSLELYDNNEQFF
.	TRBV12-5	TRBJ2-1	TRBD1	TGTAATAGTGGTGTGGCTTGGGGACAGGGGGTTTATAAGCAGTTCTTC	CNSGVAWGQGVYKQFF
once	TRBV4-1	TRBJ2-7	.	TGTGCCAGCAGCCCGACAGGGCGGGGGAACAAGCAGTACTTC	CASSPTGRGNKQYF
.	TRBV21-1	TRBJ2-7	.	TGTGCCAGCAGCAAAGGAGAATACGAGCAGTACTTC	CASSKGEYEQYF
.	TRBV7-3	TRBJ2-3	.	TGTGCCAGCAGCTTAAGTGGAGTGACAGATACGCAGTATTTT	CASSLSGVTDTQYF
.	TRBV6-1	TRBJ2-1	.	TGTGCCAGCAGTGTACTGTACGGGCGAACCTGGGACGAGCAGTTCTTC	CASSVLYGRTWDEQFF
.	TRBV4-1	TRBJ2-7	.	TGCGCCAGCAGCCAGGGCGGGGCTCCAGGTTACGACCAGTACTTC	CASSQGGAPGYDQYF
.	TRBV11-2	TRBJ2-3	TRBD2	TGTACCAGAAGCTTAGCGGGTGAAACAGTTACGCAGTATTTT	CTRSLAGETVTQYF
.	TRBV29-1	TRBJ1-2	.	TGTAGCGTTGAATTGGCAGATGACTACACCTTC	CSVELADDYTF
.	TRBV5-5	TRBJ2-7	.	TGTGCCAGCAGCCACGAAAGGACCGAACAGTACTTC	CASSHERTEQYF
.	TRBV9	TRBJ1-4	.	TGTGCCAGCAGCCCCTTGGATGGAAAACTGTTTTTT	CASSPLDGKLFF
.	TRBV11-2	TRBJ2-5	.	TGTGCTAGCAGCTGGGAGAGCCAAGAGACCCAGTACTTC	CASSWESQETQYF